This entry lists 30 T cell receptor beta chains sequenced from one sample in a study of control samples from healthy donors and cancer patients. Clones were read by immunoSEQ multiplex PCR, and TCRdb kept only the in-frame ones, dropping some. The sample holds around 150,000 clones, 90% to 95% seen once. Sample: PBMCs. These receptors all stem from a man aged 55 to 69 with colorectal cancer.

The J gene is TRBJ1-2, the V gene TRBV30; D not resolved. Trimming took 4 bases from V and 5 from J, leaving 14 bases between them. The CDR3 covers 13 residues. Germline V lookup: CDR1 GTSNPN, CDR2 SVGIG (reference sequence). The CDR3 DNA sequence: TGTGCCTGGAACAAGGGCTTTGGGTATGGCTACACCTTC. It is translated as CAWNKGFGYGYTF. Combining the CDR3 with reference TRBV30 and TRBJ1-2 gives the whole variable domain SQTIHQWPATLVQPVGSPLSLECTVEGTSNPNLYWYRQAAGRGLQLLFYSVGIGQISSEVPQNLSASRPQDRQFILSSKKLLLSDSGFYLCAWNKGFGYGYTFGSGTRLTVV.

CDR3 in amino acids: CASSESGYNNQPQHF. For the CDR3, the DNA is TGTGCCAGCAGTGAATCAGGGTATAACAATCAGCCCCAGCATTTT. The chain joins TRBV6-1 to TRBJ1-5; tentatively, D is TRBD1 (5 bases). The CDR3 loop spans 15 amino acids. With 2 bases removed from V and 3 bases from J, the gap between germline ends came to 11 bases. CDR1 and CDR2 from the germline V gene are MNHNS and SASEGT.

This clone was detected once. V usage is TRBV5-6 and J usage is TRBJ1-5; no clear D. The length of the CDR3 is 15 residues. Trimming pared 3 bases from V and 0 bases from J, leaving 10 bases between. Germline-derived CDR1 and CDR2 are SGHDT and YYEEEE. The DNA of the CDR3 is TGTGCCAGCAGCTGGAGGCAGTTTAGCAATCAGCCCCAGCATTTT. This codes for CASSWRQFSNQPQHF.

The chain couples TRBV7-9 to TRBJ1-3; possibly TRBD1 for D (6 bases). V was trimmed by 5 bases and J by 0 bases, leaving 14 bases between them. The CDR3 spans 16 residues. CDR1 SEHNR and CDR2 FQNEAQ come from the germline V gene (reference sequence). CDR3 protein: CASSNTGKSSGNTIYF. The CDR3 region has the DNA TGTGCCAGCAGCAACACAGGGAAAAGCTCTGGAAACACCATATATTTT.

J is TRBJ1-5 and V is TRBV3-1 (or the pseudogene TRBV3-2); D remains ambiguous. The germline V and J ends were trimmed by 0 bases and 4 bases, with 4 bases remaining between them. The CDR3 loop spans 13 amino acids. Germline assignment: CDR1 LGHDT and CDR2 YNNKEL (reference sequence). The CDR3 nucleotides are TGTGCCAGCAGCCAAGATCTGAATCAGCCCCAGCATTTT. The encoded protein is CASSQDLNQPQHF.

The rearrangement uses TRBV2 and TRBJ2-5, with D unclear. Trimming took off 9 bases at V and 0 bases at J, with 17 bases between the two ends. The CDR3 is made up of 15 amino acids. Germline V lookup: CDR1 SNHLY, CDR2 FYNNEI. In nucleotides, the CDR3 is TGTGCCAGTGGAGCGTACAGTTGGTACCAAGAGACCCAGTACTTC. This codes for CASGAYSWYQETQYF.

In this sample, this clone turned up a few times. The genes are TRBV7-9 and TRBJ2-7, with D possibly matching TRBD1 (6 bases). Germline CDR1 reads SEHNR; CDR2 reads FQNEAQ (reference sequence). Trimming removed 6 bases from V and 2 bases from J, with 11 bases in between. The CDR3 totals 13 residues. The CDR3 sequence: CASSLRDTYEQYF. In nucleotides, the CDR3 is TGTGCCAGCAGTCTCCGGGACACCTACGAGCAGTACTTC.

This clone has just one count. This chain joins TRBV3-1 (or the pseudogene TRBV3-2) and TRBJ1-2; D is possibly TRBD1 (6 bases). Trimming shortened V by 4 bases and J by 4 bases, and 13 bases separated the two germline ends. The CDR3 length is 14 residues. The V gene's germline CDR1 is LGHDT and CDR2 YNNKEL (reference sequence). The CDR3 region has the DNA TGTGCCAGCAGCCCGAGACAGGAGATCTATGGCTACACCTTC. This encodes CASSPRQEIYGYTF.

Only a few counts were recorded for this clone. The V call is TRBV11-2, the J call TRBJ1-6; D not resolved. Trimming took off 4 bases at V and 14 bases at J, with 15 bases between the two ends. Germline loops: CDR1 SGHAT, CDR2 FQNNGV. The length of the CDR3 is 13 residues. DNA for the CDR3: TGTGCCAGCAGCTCTCCCCCATTCGTAACCCTCCACTTT. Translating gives CASSSPPFVTLHF.

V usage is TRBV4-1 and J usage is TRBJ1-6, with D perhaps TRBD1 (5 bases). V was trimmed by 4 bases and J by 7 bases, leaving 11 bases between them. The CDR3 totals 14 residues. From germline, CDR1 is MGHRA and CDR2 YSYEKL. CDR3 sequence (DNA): TGCGCCAGCAGCCCGTTGGGGCCCAATTCACCCCTCCACTTT. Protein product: CASSPLGPNSPLHF.

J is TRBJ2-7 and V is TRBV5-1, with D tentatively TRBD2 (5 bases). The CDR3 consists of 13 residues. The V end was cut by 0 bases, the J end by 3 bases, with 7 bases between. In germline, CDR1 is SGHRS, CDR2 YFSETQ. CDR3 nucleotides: TGCGCCAGCAGCTTGGGCAGCGGCTACGAGCAGTACTTC. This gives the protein CASSLGSGYEQYF.

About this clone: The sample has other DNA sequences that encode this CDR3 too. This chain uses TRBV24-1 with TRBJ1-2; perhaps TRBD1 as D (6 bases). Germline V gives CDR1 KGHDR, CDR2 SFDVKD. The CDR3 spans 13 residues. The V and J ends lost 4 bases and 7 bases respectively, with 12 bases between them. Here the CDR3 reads CATSDSDRSGYTF. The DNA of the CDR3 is TGTGCCACCAGTGACTCGGACAGAAGTGGCTACACCTTC.

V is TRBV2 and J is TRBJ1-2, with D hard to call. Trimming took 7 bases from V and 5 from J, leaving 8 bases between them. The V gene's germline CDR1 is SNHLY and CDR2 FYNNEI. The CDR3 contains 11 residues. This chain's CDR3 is CASTAEYGYTF. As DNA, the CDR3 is TGTGCCAGCACGGCAGAATATGGCTACACCTTC.

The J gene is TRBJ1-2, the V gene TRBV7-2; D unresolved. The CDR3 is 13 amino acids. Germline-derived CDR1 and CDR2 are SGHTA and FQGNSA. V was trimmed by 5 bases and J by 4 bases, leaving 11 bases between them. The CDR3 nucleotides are TGTGCCAGCAGCCCGGACGTCGTCTATGGCTACACCTTC. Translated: CASSPDVVYGYTF. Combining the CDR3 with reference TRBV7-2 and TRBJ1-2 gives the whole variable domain GAGVSQSPSNKVTEKGKDVELRCDPISGHTALYWYRQSLGQGLEFLIYFQGNSAPDKSGLPSDRFSAERTGGSVSTLTIQRTQQEDSAVYLCASSPDVVYGYTFGSGTRLTVV.

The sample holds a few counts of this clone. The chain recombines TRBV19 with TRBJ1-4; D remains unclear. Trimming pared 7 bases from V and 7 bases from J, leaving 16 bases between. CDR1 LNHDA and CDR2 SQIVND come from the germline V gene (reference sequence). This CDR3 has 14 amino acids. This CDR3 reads CASTPTGSGEKLFF. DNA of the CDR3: TGTGCCAGTACCCCTACCGGATCGGGTGAAAAACTGTTTTTT.

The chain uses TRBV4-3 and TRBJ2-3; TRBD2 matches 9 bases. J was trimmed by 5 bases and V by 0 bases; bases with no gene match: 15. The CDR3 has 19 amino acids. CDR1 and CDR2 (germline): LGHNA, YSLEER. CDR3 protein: CASSQDLGGRGGARDTQYF. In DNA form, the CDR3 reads TGCGCCAGCAGCCAAGATCTTGGTGGACGCGGGGGGGCGAGAGATACGCAGTATTTT.

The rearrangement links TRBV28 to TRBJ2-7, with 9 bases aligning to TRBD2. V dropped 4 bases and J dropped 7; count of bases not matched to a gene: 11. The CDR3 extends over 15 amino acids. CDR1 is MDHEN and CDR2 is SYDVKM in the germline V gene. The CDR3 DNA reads TGTGCCAGCAGTTCCACCGGGACTAGCCAGGGTGAGCAGTACTTC. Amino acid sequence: CASSSTGTSQGEQYF.

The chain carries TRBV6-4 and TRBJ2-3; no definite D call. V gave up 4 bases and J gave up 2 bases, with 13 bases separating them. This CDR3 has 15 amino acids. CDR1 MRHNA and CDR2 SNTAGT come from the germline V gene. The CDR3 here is CASSGSPVATDTQYF. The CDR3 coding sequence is TGTGCCAGCAGTGGCTCTCCGGTAGCCACAGATACGCAGTATTTT.

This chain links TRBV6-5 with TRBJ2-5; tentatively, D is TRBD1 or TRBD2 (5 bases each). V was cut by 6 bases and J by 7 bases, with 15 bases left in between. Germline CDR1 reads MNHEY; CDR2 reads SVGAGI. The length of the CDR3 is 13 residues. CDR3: CASSGTTGGTQYF. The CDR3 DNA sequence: TGTGCCAGCAGCGGGACCACCGGAGGGACCCAGTACTTC.

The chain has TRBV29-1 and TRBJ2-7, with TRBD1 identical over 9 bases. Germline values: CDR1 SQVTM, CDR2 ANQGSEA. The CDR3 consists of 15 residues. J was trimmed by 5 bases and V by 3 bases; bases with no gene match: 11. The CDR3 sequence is CSVEGWGQGDDEQYF. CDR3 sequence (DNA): TGCAGCGTTGAGGGCTGGGGACAGGGCGACGACGAGCAGTACTTC.

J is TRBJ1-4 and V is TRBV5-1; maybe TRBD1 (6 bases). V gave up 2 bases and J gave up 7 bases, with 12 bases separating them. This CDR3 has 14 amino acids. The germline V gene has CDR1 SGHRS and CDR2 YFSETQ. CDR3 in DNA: TGCGCCAGCAGCTTACAGGGAGGGGGTGAAAAACTGTTTTTT. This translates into CASSLQGGGEKLFF.

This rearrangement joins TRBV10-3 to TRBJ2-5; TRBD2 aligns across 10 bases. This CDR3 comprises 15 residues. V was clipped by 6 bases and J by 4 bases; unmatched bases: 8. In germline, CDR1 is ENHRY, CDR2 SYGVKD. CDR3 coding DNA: TGTGCCATCAGACCAGCGGGGGGGCCCACAGAGACCCAGTACTTC. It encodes CAIRPAGGPTETQYF.

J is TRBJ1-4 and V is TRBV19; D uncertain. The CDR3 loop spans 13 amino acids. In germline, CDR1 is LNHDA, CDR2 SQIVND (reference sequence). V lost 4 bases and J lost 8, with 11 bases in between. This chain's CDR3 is CASSNLRNEKLFF. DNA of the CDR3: TGTGCCAGTAGTAATTTGAGGAACGAAAAACTGTTTTTT.

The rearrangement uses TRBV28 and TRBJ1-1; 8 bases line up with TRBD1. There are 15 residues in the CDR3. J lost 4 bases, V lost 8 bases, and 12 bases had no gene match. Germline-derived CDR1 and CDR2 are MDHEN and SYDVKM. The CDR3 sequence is CASVVTGQASTEAFF. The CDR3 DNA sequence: TGTGCCAGCGTAGTTACGGGACAGGCGAGCACTGAAGCTTTCTTT. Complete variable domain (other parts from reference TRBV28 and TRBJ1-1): DVKVTQSSRYLVKRTGEKVFLECVQDMDHENMFWYRQDPGLGLRLIYFSYDVKMKEKGDIPEGYSVSREKKERFSLILESASTNQTSMYLCASVVTGQASTEAFFGQGTRLTVV.

CDR3 nucleotide sequence: TGTGCCAGCTCCCCAGGACAGGTTAGCAATCAGCCCCAGCATTTT. This encodes CASSPGQVSNQPQHF. The chain has TRBV3-1 (or the pseudogene TRBV3-2) and TRBJ1-5, with 7 bases aligning to TRBD1. The junction had 7 bases not matched to a gene; V was cut back by 8 bases and J by 0 bases. There are 15 residues in the CDR3. Per germline, CDR1 LGHDT and CDR2 YNNKEL (reference sequence).

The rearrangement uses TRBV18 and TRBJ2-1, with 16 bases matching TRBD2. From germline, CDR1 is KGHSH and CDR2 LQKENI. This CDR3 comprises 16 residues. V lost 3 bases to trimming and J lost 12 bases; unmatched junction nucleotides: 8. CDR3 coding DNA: TGTGCCAGCTCACCTCCCGGGACTAGCGGGGGGGCCCTGCAGTTCTTC. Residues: CASSPPGTSGGALQFF.

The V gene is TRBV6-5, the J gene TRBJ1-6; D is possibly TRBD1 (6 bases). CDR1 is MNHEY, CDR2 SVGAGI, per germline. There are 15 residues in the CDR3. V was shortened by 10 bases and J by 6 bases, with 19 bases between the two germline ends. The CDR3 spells CATRIRDTSNSPLHF. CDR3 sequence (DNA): TGTGCCACCCGAATCCGGGACACCTCTAATTCACCCCTCCACTTT.

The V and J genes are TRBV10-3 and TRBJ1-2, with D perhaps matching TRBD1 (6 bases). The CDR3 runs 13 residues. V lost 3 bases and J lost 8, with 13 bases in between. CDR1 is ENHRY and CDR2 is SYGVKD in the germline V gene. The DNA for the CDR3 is TGTGCCATCAGTGAAAGGACAGAGGAAGGCTACACCTTC. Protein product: CAISERTEEGYTF.

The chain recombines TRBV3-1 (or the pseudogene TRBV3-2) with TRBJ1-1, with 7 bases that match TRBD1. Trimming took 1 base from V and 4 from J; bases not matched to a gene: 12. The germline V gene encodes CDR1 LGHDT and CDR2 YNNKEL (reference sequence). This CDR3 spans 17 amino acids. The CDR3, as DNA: TGTGCCAGCAGCCAAGTCGGACAGGCCATCGGGGGCACTGAAGCTTTCTTT. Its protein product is CASSQVGQAIGGTEAFF.

CDR3 sequence: CASSAVGGSGYTF. CDR3 coding DNA: TGTGCCAGCAGCGCGGTGGGGGGAAGCGGCTACACCTTC. The V gene is TRBV5-4, the J gene TRBJ1-2; possibly TRBD1 for D (5 bases). Germline loops: CDR1 SGHNT, CDR2 YYREEE (reference sequence). With 4 bases removed from V and 8 bases from J, the gap between germline ends came to 15 bases. The CDR3 extends over 13 amino acids.